This TCR beta chain was sequenced for a study of shared clonotypes between healthy human individuals. The study drew all its donors from Caucasian adults living in Nashville, Tennessee. Overall study findings and caveats: Clonotypes shared by all four sorted-subset donors had higher generation probabilities than non-shared clonotypes. Clonotypes that were shared across several donors made up around 5% of naive CD4 clonotypes.

CDR1 SGHTA and CDR2 FQGNSA come from the germline V gene. Trimming took 1 base from V and 5 from J, leaving 0 bases between them. This CDR3 comprises 10 residues. Comments on this clone: The antigen is undetermined.

On sorted subsets, replicate PCRs used approximately 190 ng DNA, or about 33,000 T cell genomes. Sequencing used immunoSEQ multiplex PCR; TCRdb keeps in-frame clones, though not all of them. Of more than 2,000,000 clones detected, 85% to 95% appear once; the ten largest clones hold more than 0.12%. This chain connects TRBV7-2 to TRBJ2-7, with D hard to call. The TCR originated in a man younger than 35 in good health. The sample taken for sequencing was naive CD4+ T cells sorted from blood. As to subset: CD45RA+ positively selected. Written as DNA, the CDR3 is TGTGCCAGCAGCTTAGACGAGCAGTACTTC. This codes for CASSLDEQYF.